The next 8 T cell receptor beta chains were all read from a single sample in a study of control samples from healthy donors and cancer patients (dated by TCRdb to 2020 to 2022). Libraries were constructed by the immunoSEQ multiplex PCR assay. TCRdb limited this immuneACCESS table to in-frame rearrangements with V and J called. A share of clones is missing; checked studies link under half to unresolved V genes, and the rest is unexplained. The sample yields 100,000 to 150,000 clones; 80% to 95% were counted once. Together, the top ten hold roughly 6% of the sample. Sequencing input: blood. These receptors were collected from a man between 18 and 35 years old in good health.

The chain recombines TRBV29-1 with TRBJ2-2; 9 nucleotides line up with TRBD1. Per the germline V gene, CDR1 is SQVTM and CDR2 is ANQGSEA. CDR3 length: 16 residues. V lost 2 bases and J lost 3; bases outside the gene matches: 7. The CDR3 DNA is TGCAGCGTTGAAACTCACAGGGGGCCTTACACCGGGGAGCTGTTTTTT. Translating it yields CSVETHRGPYTGELFF.

The chain couples TRBV3-1 (or the pseudogene TRBV3-2) to TRBJ1-1; no clear D gene. The length of the CDR3 is 14 residues. Germline V lookup: CDR1 LGHDT, CDR2 YNNKEL (reference sequence). Trimming took 1 base from V and 2 from J, leaving 8 bases between them. CDR3 sequence: CASSQVNSNTEAFF. Written as DNA, the CDR3 is TGTGCCAGCAGCCAAGTGAACAGTAACACTGAAGCTTTCTTT.

CDR3 amino acids: CASSLPRGGPETQYF. The CDR3 bases are TGTGCCAGCAGTTTGCCGCGGGGGGGCCCAGAGACCCAGTACTTC. The rearrangement uses TRBV6-5 and TRBJ2-5, with 9 positions matching TRBD2. The CDR3 contains 15 residues. Germline V lookup: CDR1 MNHEY, CDR2 SVGAGI. V lost 4 bases and J lost 4; bases outside the gene matches: 7.

The V and J genes are TRBV5-1 and TRBJ1-6; maybe TRBD1 (5 bases). V was cut by 5 bases and J by 7 bases, with 28 bases left in between. CDR1 is SGHRS, CDR2 YFSETQ, per germline. This CDR3 has 19 amino acids. The CDR3 loop reads CASSPGKMGGTEGNSPLHF. CDR3 sequence (DNA): TGCGCCAGCAGTCCAGGGAAAATGGGGGGAACCGAGGGGAATTCACCCCTCCACTTT.

Only one count was recorded for this clone. The gene calls are TRBV10-2 and TRBJ2-7, with D uncertain. Germline CDR1 and CDR2: WSHSY and SAAADI. The CDR3 covers 15 residues. V shed 6 bases and J shed 3 bases, with 18 bases lying between them. The CDR3 sequence: CASSPAYGSGYEQYF. The CDR3 DNA follows: TGCGCCAGCAGCCCCGCGTATGGAAGTGGCTACGAGCAGTACTTC.

This sequence joins TRBV7-2 and TRBJ2-7; D may be TRBD2 (5 bases). Trimming took off 3 bases at V and 3 bases at J, with 12 bases between the two ends. The CDR3 has 14 residues. The germline V gene encodes CDR1 SGHTA and CDR2 FQGNSA. The CDR3 sequence is CASSFSGSGYEQYF. The CDR3 nucleotides read TGTGCCAGCAGCTTTTCGGGGTCAGGCTACGAGCAGTACTTC.

This clone occurred once. The chain is built from TRBV19 and TRBJ2-2; 9 bases align to TRBD1. This CDR3 has 15 residues. Germline V lookup: CDR1 LNHDA, CDR2 SQIVND (reference sequence). After removal of 5 bases from V and 0 bases from J, the junction contained 1 base not matched to a gene. Here the CDR3 DNA reads TGTGCCAGTAGTGACAGGGGGGCGAACACCGGGGAGCTGTTTTTT. Amino acids: CASSDRGANTGELFF.

The chain is built from TRBV7-2 and TRBJ1-2, with D uncertain. Germline V gene sequence: CDR1 SGHTA, CDR2 FQGNSA. The V end was cut by 0 bases, the J end by 4 bases, with 6 bases between. This CDR3 region has 13 residues. CDR3 DNA sequence: TGTGCCAGCAGCTTAGCAGGGAGCTATGGCTACACCTTC. Its protein is CASSLAGSYGYTF.